Below, 11 T cell receptor beta chains from the same sample are listed, as sequenced in a study of STAT3 mutations in large granular lymphocyte leukemia. Findings and limits, study-wide: In T-cell large granular lymphocyte leukemia, about half of patients showed multiple immunodominant subclonotypes.

Assay used: immunoSEQ multiplex PCR; TCRdb lists only in-frame clones, some missing. Here the sample spans around 1,500 clones, approximately 63% being singletons. Antigens for these TCRs are unknown. Sequencing input: peripheral blood mononuclear cells. These receptors were obtained from a woman aged 70-85 years with T-cell large granular lymphocyte leukemia. Some clones in this sample may be carry-over from other donors' samples.

The rearrangement joins TRBV6-5 to TRBJ2-7; the match to TRBD2 covers 9 bases. Trimming took 2 bases from V and 4 from J; bases not matched to a gene: 9. The CDR3 contains 16 residues. Per the germline V gene, CDR1 is MNHEY and CDR2 is SVGAGI. CDR3 bases: TGTGCCAGCAGTTACGGGGTCGGCGGGAGGGTATACGAGCAGTACTTC. Amino acid sequence: CASSYGVGGRVYEQYF.

This chain links TRBV30 with TRBJ1-2; possibly TRBD1 for D (5 bases). The V end was cut by 4 bases, the J end by 0 bases, with 18 bases between. Germline CDR1 GTSNPN, CDR2 SVGIG (reference sequence). The CDR3 loop spans 16 amino acids. The CDR3 protein is CAWNGQHVGTNYGYTF. The DNA of the CDR3 is TGTGCCTGGAACGGACAACATGTGGGGACTAACTATGGCTACACCTTC.

This clone was seen more than once but under ten times. The J gene is TRBJ1-1, the V gene TRBV28; D ambiguous. Germline loops: CDR1 MDHEN, CDR2 SYDVKM. The CDR3 length is 14 residues. The V and J ends lost 7 bases and 6 bases respectively, with 18 bases between them. CDR3 residues: CASTPPSVEAEAFF. The CDR3 DNA reads as TGTGCCAGCACCCCCCCATCGGTGGAGGCTGAAGCTTTCTTT.

V gene TRBV29-1 combines with J gene TRBJ1-1; D not resolved. V was cut by 7 bases and J by 4 bases, with 13 bases left in between. This CDR3 is built from 12 residues. Looked up from germline, CDR1 is SQVTM and CDR2 is ANQGSEA. In nucleotides, the CDR3 is TGCAGCGCCGGGGATTTCGGCACTGAAGCTTTCTTT. It codes for CSAGDFGTEAFF.

This rearrangement joins TRBV15 to TRBJ2-6; perhaps TRBD2 as D (6 bases). V was clipped by 3 bases and J by 0 bases, with 9 bases between them. This CDR3 comprises 16 residues. Per germline, CDR1 LNHNV and CDR2 YYDKDF (reference sequence). This CDR3 is CATSRGGDSGANVLTF. DNA of the CDR3: TGTGCCACCAGCAGGGGCGGGGACTCTGGGGCCAACGTCCTGACTTTC.

This clone was counted a few times. The J gene is TRBJ1-3, the V gene TRBV15; 7 positions agree with TRBD1. The ends lost 0 bases at V and 4 bases at J; junction bases unmatched: 6. Germline V gene data show CDR1 as LNHNV and CDR2 as YYDKDF (reference sequence). This CDR3 spans 16 amino acids. The DNA of the CDR3 is TGTGCCACCAGCAGAGAGGCGACAGGGTTAGGAAACACCATATATTTT. The encoded protein is CATSREATGLGNTIYF.

This chain joins TRBV7-9 and TRBJ1-2; D call uncertain. V lost 5 bases, J lost 3 bases, and 7 bases lay in between. Germline-derived CDR1 and CDR2 are SEHNR and FQNEAQ (reference sequence). There are 12 residues in the CDR3. The CDR3 here is CASSQNYYGYTF. In DNA, the CDR3 is TGTGCCAGCAGCCAGAACTACTATGGCTACACCTTC.

The sample holds one count of this clone. The chain combines TRBV29-1 with TRBJ1-3; D possibly corresponds to TRBD1 (5 bases). CDR3 length: 15 residues. Deletions cut 1 base from V and 4 bases from J, with 14 bases between. Per the germline V gene, CDR1 is SQVTM and CDR2 is ANQGSEA. The CDR3 is CSVEGTDREGNTIYF. For the CDR3, the DNA is TGCAGCGTTGAAGGCACCGACAGAGAAGGAAACACCATATATTTT.

The V call is TRBV30, the J call TRBJ2-7; D is possibly TRBD2 (5 bases). V lost 4 bases, J lost 8 bases, and 6 bases lay in between. From germline, CDR1 is GTSNPN and CDR2 SVGIG (reference sequence). The CDR3 extends over 9 amino acids. CDR3 protein: CAWTGKQYF. CDR3 nucleotide sequence: TGTGCCTGGACGGGAAAGCAGTACTTC.

J is TRBJ2-7 and V is TRBV7-2, with TRBD1 identical over 10 bases. This CDR3 is built from 15 residues. Germline CDR1 reads SGHTA; CDR2 reads FQGNSA. The V segment lost 4 bases and the J segment 5 bases; nucleotides outside the gene matches: 8. CDR3 in amino acids: CASSSAGTGVDEQYF. The CDR3 DNA sequence: TGTGCCAGCAGCTCCGCCGGGACAGGGGTAGACGAGCAGTACTTC.

V gene TRBV29-1 combines with J gene TRBJ2-5; D ambiguous. Between the trimmed V and J ends, which lost 3 bases and 4 bases, there was a span of 18 bases. Germline values: CDR1 SQVTM, CDR2 ANQGSEA. The CDR3 covers 15 residues. The CDR3 sequence: CSVDSRLSLVETQYF. The DNA for the CDR3 is TGCAGCGTTGACAGCAGGCTCTCCCTCGTAGAGACCCAGTACTTC.